These T cell receptor beta chains were read from a single sample in a study of T-cell memory formation after mild COVID-19. One entry per CDR3 protein results from TCRdb running MiXCR on the 5' RACE reads. The data show under 550,000 distinct CDR3 sequences, 15% to 20% seen once. Specimen: PBMCs or a T cell subset sorted from them (not recorded which). These receptors were collected from a young man who had mild COVID-19 (a few samples of this study predate the infection). Cell type and time point are not known. Both conserved end residues are part of each CDR3.

CASSTGAGGRYEQFF,TRBJ2-1,TRBV6-5
CASKLHGEGNLEAFF,TRBJ1-1,TRBV4-2
CASSSTLLLYTF,TRBJ1-2,TRBV7-2
CASSESVQNYGYTF,TRBJ1-2,TRBV2
CASSPSGIQETQYF,TRBJ2-5,TRBV3-1
CASSGSQETGTPYEQYF,TRBJ2-7,TRBV10-1
CASSAARTVGYNSPLHF,TRBJ1-6,TRBV5-1
CASSLGWGAGDTQYF,TRBJ2-3,TRBV7-2
CASSQGGQAYEQYF,TRBJ2-7,TRBV4-3
CASSPNSGGPYNEQFF,TRBJ2-1,TRBV6-2/TRBV6-3
CASSRAEGARDYGYTF,TRBJ1-2,TRBV7-8
CASSSGTSGGGTDTQYF,TRBJ2-3,TRBV5-1
CASSPWGDPASTDTQYF,TRBJ2-3,TRBV7-6
CASSLAPGNTEAFF,TRBJ1-1,TRBV5-1
CASSVPGAMTEAFF,TRBJ1-1,TRBV12-3/TRBV12-4
CASSTPTGPQFNEQFF,TRBJ2-1,TRBV7-6
CASSLETVQRQFF,TRBJ2-1,TRBV7-6
CASSSTGHTNQPQHF,TRBJ1-5,TRBV6-5
CASSTTDNQPQHF,TRBJ1-5,TRBV7-9
CASSEAALWGDEQFF,TRBJ2-1,TRBV6-1
CASSLVATAQFF,TRBJ2-1,TRBV7-9
CASSFDTSVDTQYF,TRBJ2-3,TRBV7-2
CASSYSAYSGANVLTF,TRBJ2-6,TRBV6-2/TRBV6-3
CASSVTVNEQYF,TRBJ2-7,TRBV7-9
CASRLGLAGWPNTGELFF,TRBJ2-2,TRBV6-5
CASGRDGTGELFF,TRBJ2-2,TRBV6-2/TRBV6-3
CASRRPRVSTEAFF,TRBJ1-1,TRBV10-1
CASSLTPLHYEQYF,TRBJ2-7,TRBV12-3/TRBV12-4
CASSLGGDRGRGTEAFF,TRBJ1-1,TRBV7-8
CASSQEGQENTEAFF,TRBJ1-1,TRBV4-1
CASSSRVAINTEAFF,TRBJ1-1,TRBV7-2
CSARDFLAGGRSDKNIQYF,TRBJ2-4,TRBV20-1
CASRPRGQAIKPQHF,TRBJ1-5,TRBV12-3/TRBV12-4
CASSQEGFAYNSPLHF,TRBJ1-6,TRBV3-1
CAISSQRGPSYNEQFF,TRBJ2-1,TRBV10-3
CASSGGRPGLGVDTQYF,TRBJ2-3,TRBV6-4
CASSPDRSRDTQYF,TRBJ2-3,TRBV5-1
CASSLAGGSRLEQFF,TRBJ2-1,TRBV5-4
CASSLVPRGGSNQPQHF,TRBJ1-5,TRBV7-8
CASSPSPSDRNEQFF,TRBJ2-1,TRBV7-8
CASIPDRRINYGYTF,TRBJ1-2,TRBV12-3/TRBV12-4
CASSQEGRRLFF,TRBJ1-4,TRBV4-1
CASSQTSGGNGELFF,TRBJ2-2,TRBV6-2/TRBV6-3
CSAPGLLLTSSYNEQFF,TRBJ2-1,TRBV20-1
CASIPGLGRNTEAFF,TRBJ1-1,TRBV19
CASSFASGVHGTQYF,TRBJ2-3,TRBV27
CASSHSKGDTGELFF,TRBJ2-2,TRBV4-1
CASSLTGTGIHEQYF,TRBJ2-7,TRBV7-3
CASSFGISYNSPLHF,TRBJ1-6,TRBV5-1
CASIQGEAFF,TRBJ1-1,TRBV12-3/TRBV12-4
CASSQISRVGEQFF,TRBJ2-1,TRBV14
CASSISSGGARDTQYF,TRBJ2-3,TRBV5-1
CASSSLAGVADTQYF,TRBJ2-3,TRBV5-1